The 8 T cell receptor beta chains presented below share a single source sample, sequenced in a study of OX40 agonist ivuxolimab in advanced cancers. Here immunoSEQ multiplex PCR was the method, and the copy in TCRdb shows in-frame clones only, minus some. The sample carries about 69,000 clones, approximately 91% recorded once. The sequences come from CD4+ or CD8+ T cells sorted from blood, collected in a trial of the OX40 agonist ivuxolimab. These receptors originate from an adult with an advanced solid tumor such as melanoma, head and neck, liver or kidney cancer.

The table lists this clone with a count of one. The chain couples TRBV6-4 to TRBJ2-2; TRBD1 agrees at 11 bases. The V segment lost 5 bases and the J segment 1 base; nucleotides outside the gene matches: 9. This CDR3 is built from 18 residues. Germline assignment: CDR1 MRHNA and CDR2 SNTAGT. The CDR3, as DNA: TGTGCCAGCAGTTGGACAGGGGGCGCCCGATTGAACACCGGGGAGCTGTTTTTT. It translates to CASSWTGGARLNTGELFF.

This chain connects TRBV15 to TRBJ2-1, with D perhaps matching TRBD2 (5 bases). The CDR3 totals 15 residues. CDR1 is LNHNV and CDR2 is YYDKDF in the germline V gene (reference sequence). Trimming stripped 6 bases from V and 0 bases from J, with 12 bases between. The CDR3 DNA sequence: TGTGCCACCAGAAAAGCGGAGAACTCCTACAATGAGCAGTTCTTC. This gives the protein CATRKAENSYNEQFF.

The V gene is TRBV5-1, the J gene TRBJ1-4; no definite D call. CDR3 length equals 14 residues. CDR1 and CDR2 (germline): SGHRS, YFSETQ. Trimming removed 2 bases from V and 5 bases from J, with 10 bases in between. This CDR3 reads CASSFFGSNEKLFF. The CDR3 nucleotides read TGCGCCAGCAGCTTTTTTGGGAGCAATGAAAAACTGTTTTTT.

The rearrangement links TRBV11-2 to TRBJ2-7; tentative D call: TRBD2 (5 bases). Between the trimmed V and J ends, which lost 1 base and 9 bases, there was a span of 7 bases. The germline gives CDR1 SGHAT, CDR2 FQNNGV. This CDR3 comprises 11 residues. The CDR3 nucleotides read TGTGCCAGCAGCTTAGGCGGGCGGCAGTACTTC. This encodes CASSLGGRQYF. Supplemented by reference TRBV11-2 and TRBJ2-7, the full variable domain reads EAGVAQSPRYKIIEKRQSVAFWCNPISGHATLYWYQQILGQGPKLLIQFQNNGVVDDSQLPKDRFSAERLKGVDSTLKIQPAKLEDSAVYLCASSLGGRQYFGPGTRLTVT.

DNA for the CDR3: TGTGCCAGCAGTGATAGCCTAGCCAAAAACATTCAGTACTTC. Amino acids: CASSDSLAKNIQYF. The chain couples TRBV25-1 to TRBJ2-4; D gene unclear. The CDR3 is 14 residues long. Trimming pared 3 bases from V and 0 bases from J, leaving 6 bases between. Per germline, CDR1 MGHDK and CDR2 SYGVNS.

The chain joins TRBV7-8 to TRBJ2-2; D gene ambiguous. Trimming took 3 bases from V and 1 from J, leaving 6 bases between them. Germline lookup yields CDR1 SGHVS and CDR2 FQNEAQ. This CDR3 contains 14 residues. The CDR3 DNA follows: TGTGCCAGCAGCTTCGCTCTGAACACCGGGGAGCTGTTTTTT. Translated: CASSFALNTGELFF.

The gene calls are TRBV5-5 and TRBJ2-2, with 10 bases identical to TRBD1. The CDR3 is 18 amino acids. Germline CDR1 is SGHKS and CDR2 is YYEKEE (reference sequence). Trimming at V came to 4 bases and at J to 4 bases, leaving 13 bases not matched to a gene. This CDR3 reads CASSALRVGQGSTGELFF. The CDR3 nucleotides read TGTGCCAGCAGCGCCCTGCGGGTGGGACAGGGGAGCACCGGGGAGCTGTTTTTT. The full variable domain, rest sourced from reference TRBV5-5 and TRBJ2-2, is DAGVTQSPTHLIKTRGQQVTLRCSPISGHKSVSWYQQVLGQGPQFIFQYYEKEERGRGNFPDRFSARQFPNYSSELNVNALLLGDSALYLCASSALRVGQGSTGELFFGEGSRLTVL.

This clone was seen a handful of times. V gene TRBV28 combines with J gene TRBJ2-1, with D unresolved. V was trimmed by 4 bases and J by 8 bases, leaving 12 bases between them. Germline V gene lookup returns CDR1 MDHEN and CDR2 SYDVKM. The CDR3 has 13 amino acids. CDR3 sequence: CASSSDPRDEQFF. The CDR3 DNA sequence: TGTGCCAGCAGTTCGGACCCACGAGATGAGCAGTTCTTC.